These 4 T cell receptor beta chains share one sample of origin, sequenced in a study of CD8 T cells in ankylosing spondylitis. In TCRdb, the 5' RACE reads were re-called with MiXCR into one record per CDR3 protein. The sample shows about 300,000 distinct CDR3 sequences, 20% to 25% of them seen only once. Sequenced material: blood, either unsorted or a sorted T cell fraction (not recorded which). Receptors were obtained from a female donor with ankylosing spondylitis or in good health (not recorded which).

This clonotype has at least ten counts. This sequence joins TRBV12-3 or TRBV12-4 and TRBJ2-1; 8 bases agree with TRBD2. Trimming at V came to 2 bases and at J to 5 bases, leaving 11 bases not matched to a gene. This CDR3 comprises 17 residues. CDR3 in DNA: TGTGCCAGCAGTTTAAGAACGATTAGCGGGGTACACAATGAGCAGTTCTTC. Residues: CASSLRTISGVHNEQFF.

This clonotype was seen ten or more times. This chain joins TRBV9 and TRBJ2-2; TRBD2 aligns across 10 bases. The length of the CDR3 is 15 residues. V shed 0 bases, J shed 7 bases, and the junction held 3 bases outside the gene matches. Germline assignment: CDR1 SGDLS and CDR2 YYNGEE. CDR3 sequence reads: CASSVASGRGGELFF. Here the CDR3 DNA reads TGTGCCAGCAGCGTAGCTAGCGGGAGAGGCGGGGAGCTGTTTTTT.

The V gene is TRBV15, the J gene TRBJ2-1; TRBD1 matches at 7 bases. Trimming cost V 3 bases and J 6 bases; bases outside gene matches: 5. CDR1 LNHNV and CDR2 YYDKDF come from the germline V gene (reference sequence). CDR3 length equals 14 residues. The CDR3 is CATSRHPGGNEQFF. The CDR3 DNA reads TGTGCCACCAGCAGGCACCCAGGGGGCAATGAGCAGTTCTTC.

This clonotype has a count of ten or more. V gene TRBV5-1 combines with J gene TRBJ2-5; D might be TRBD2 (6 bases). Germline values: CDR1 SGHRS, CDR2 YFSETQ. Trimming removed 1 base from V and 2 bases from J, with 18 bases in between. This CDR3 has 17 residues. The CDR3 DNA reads TGCGCCAGCAGCTTGTTAGCCACGGGAGCGGAACAAGAGACCCAGTACTTC. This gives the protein CASSLLATGAEQETQYF.